The T cell receptor (beta chain) under discussion was sequenced for a study of blood T cell repertoires in COVID-19. Study as a whole: Samples taken during acute and convalescent COVID-19 were collected in the United States, Italy and Spain. From T cells, B-cell-depleted T cells, or PBMCs came the material, which was cDNA or gDNA.

The CDR3 loop spans 14 amino acids. The germline CDR1 and CDR2 sequences are MNHEY and SVGAGI. V lost 0 bases and J lost 5, with 10 bases in between. Per the authors' pipeline: It was from reference gene primer amplification that nucleated cell counts were estimated. Assay: immunoSEQ multiplex PCR; the TCRdb copy retains only in-frame clones and omits some. The V and J calls and the clone size are those of that table, but D and trimming were determined from the DNA. The profile shows some 110,000 clones, roughly 80% of them singletons. The J gene is TRBJ1-2, the V gene TRBV6-5; D possibly corresponds to TRBD1 (5 bases). Sequencing was done on a sample of peripheral blood. The origin of this receptor is a woman of 80 years or more with acute or convalescent COVID-19. The CDR3 nucleotides read TGTGCCAGCAGTTACTCGTCAGGGACTTATGGCTACACCTTC. Amino acid sequence: CASSYSSGTYGYTF.